The source of this T cell receptor (beta chain) is a study of blood T cell repertoires in COVID-19. Study-level background: Material from acute and convalescent COVID-19 was sourced from the United States, Italy and Spain. From T cells, B-cell-depleted T cells, or PBMCs came the material, which was cDNA or gDNA.

Sequencing was performed with immunoSEQ multiplex PCR; in TCRdb, only in-frame clones are kept and a portion is missing. The sample holds roughly 180,000 clones, approximately 84% seen once. The CDR3 runs 19 residues. Germline loops: CDR1 LGHNA, CDR2 YNFKEQ. Trimming stripped 0 bases from V and 0 bases from J, with 21 bases between. The age range of participants was 18 to 89 years, with residence in about two dozen US areas. This chain uses TRBV4-2 with TRBJ2-7, with a weak D call TRBD2 (6 bases). The source of this sequence is a woman in her 40s with acute COVID-19. The sequencing sample was made of PBMCs or T cells enriched from blood (not recorded which). CDR3 loop: CASSQEASGAPPSSYEQYF. DNA for the CDR3: TGTGCCAGCAGCCAAGAGGCGTCGGGAGCCCCACCTAGCTCCTACGAGCAGTACTTC.